A single sample is the source of the 32 T cell receptor beta chains below, sequenced in a study of T cell responses to AZD1222 COVID-19 vaccine. Repertoires were generated with immunoSEQ multiplex PCR, while TCRdb's copy carries only in-frame clones and drops some. The table shows around 63,000 clones, with 65% to 90% occurring only once. This specimen was peripheral blood, taken on day 0 of AZD1222 vaccination. All receptors derive from an adult in good health.

This chain links TRBV6-5 with TRBJ1-5; D gene ambiguous. Trimming shortened V by 6 bases and J by 4 bases, and 13 bases separated the two germline ends. The CDR3 sequence is 14 residues long. In germline, CDR1 is MNHEY, CDR2 SVGAGI. The CDR3 DNA reads as TGTGCCAGCAGCCAGGACTCCTATAATCAGCCCCAGCATTTT. It specifies CASSQDSYNQPQHF.

The chain recombines TRBV5-5 with TRBJ1-5, with D hard to call. Germline CDR1 and CDR2: SGHKS and YYEKEE (reference sequence). This CDR3 contains 15 residues. V dropped 4 bases and J dropped 7 bases, with 18 bases sitting between them. This CDR3 reads CASSPAGRGLQPQHF. For the CDR3, the DNA is TGTGCCAGCAGCCCGGCAGGACGGGGTTTACAGCCCCAGCATTTT.

The V gene is TRBV19, the J gene TRBJ1-5; a weak D match, TRBD1 (5 bases). The germline V and J ends were trimmed by 3 bases and 4 bases, with 10 bases remaining between them. Looked up from germline, CDR1 is LNHDA and CDR2 is SQIVND (reference sequence). The CDR3 extends over 14 amino acids. The CDR3 loop reads CASSIQGYNQPQHF. The DNA for the CDR3 is TGTGCCAGTAGTATTCAGGGTTATAATCAGCCCCAGCATTTT.

The rearrangement links TRBV5-4 to TRBJ1-1; D gene ambiguous. The CDR3 extends over 14 amino acids. Germline values: CDR1 SGHNT, CDR2 YYREEE (reference sequence). V was clipped by 1 base and J by 0 bases, with 7 bases between them. As DNA, the CDR3 is TGTGCCAGCAGCTTGTCCGGTCTGAACACTGAAGCTTTCTTT. This gives the protein CASSLSGLNTEAFF.

The V gene is TRBV2, the J gene TRBJ1-2; D gene unclear. The germline V gene encodes CDR1 SNHLY and CDR2 FYNNEI. With 1 base removed from V and 8 bases from J, the gap between germline ends came to 5 bases. This CDR3 is 11 amino acids long. The CDR3 DNA sequence: TGTGCCAGCAGTGAAGAAGGAGGCTACACCTTC. Encoded protein: CASSEEGGYTF.

V and J are TRBV18 and TRBJ1-2; 7 nucleotides agree with TRBD1. Trimming removed 4 bases from V and 4 bases from J; junction bases left unmatched: 6. The germline V gene has CDR1 KGHSH and CDR2 LQKENI. There are 14 residues in the CDR3. DNA of the CDR3: TGTGCCAGCTCACGAGACAGGGACGCCTATGGCTACACCTTC. Translating it yields CASSRDRDAYGYTF.

The chain combines TRBV7-2 with TRBJ1-1; TRBD1 might be the D (5 bases). Germline V gene lookup returns CDR1 SGHTA and CDR2 FQGNSA. There are 13 residues in the CDR3. The germline V and J ends were trimmed by 5 bases and 10 bases, with 17 bases remaining between them. Here the CDR3 reads CASSEISGTGAFF. The CDR3 DNA reads as TGTGCCAGCAGCGAGATCAGTGGGACGGGAGCTTTCTTT.

The genes are TRBV9 and TRBJ1-2; 7 nucleotides align to TRBD1. V lost 5 bases to trimming and J lost 3 bases; unmatched junction nucleotides: 4. The CDR3 consists of 13 residues. The germline V gene has CDR1 SGDLS and CDR2 YYNGEE. CDR3 sequence reads: CASSGDRHYGYTF. The CDR3 DNA reads as TGTGCCAGCAGTGGGGACAGACACTATGGCTACACCTTC.

This clone has a single count. The chain couples TRBV5-4 to TRBJ1-3; 7 nucleotides align to TRBD1. This CDR3 has 15 amino acids. The junction had 5 bases not matched to a gene; V was cut back by 1 base and J by 4 bases. Germline-derived CDR1 and CDR2 are SGHNT and YYREEE (reference sequence). DNA of the CDR3: TGTGCCAGCAGCTTGTACCAGGGGGTCGGAAACACCATATATTTT. This codes for CASSLYQGVGNTIYF.

The chain has TRBV6-5 and TRBJ1-4, with a tentative D call TRBD1 (5 bases). This CDR3 is built from 16 residues. Germline CDR1 and CDR2: MNHEY and SVGAGI. The germline V and J ends were trimmed by 3 bases and 5 bases, with 16 bases remaining between them. CDR3 sequence reads: CASSYALGAINEKLFF. The CDR3 nucleotides are TGTGCCAGCAGTTATGCCCTCGGGGCTATCAATGAAAAACTGTTTTTT.

The chain carries TRBV20-1 and TRBJ1-2; tentative D call: TRBD1 (5 bases). The CDR3 spans 11 residues. Trimming took 7 bases from V and 7 from J, leaving 13 bases between them. Germline-derived CDR1 and CDR2 are DFQATT and SNEGSKA (reference sequence). The CDR3 region is CSVGTRGGYTF. CDR3 DNA sequence: TGCAGTGTCGGGACTAGGGGTGGCTACACCTTC.

The chain combines TRBV9 with TRBJ1-2; 7 bases are shared with TRBD1. Per germline, CDR1 SGDLS and CDR2 YYNGEE. Trimming cost V 2 bases and J 7 bases; bases outside gene matches: 11. This CDR3 has 15 residues. The CDR3 is CASSVGVRDSSGYTF. The CDR3 DNA sequence: TGTGCCAGCAGCGTGGGGGTACGGGACAGCTCTGGCTACACCTTC.

This clone is a singleton in its sample. The chain has TRBV28 and TRBJ2-1; either TRBD1 or TRBD2 may fit D (5 bases each). Germline CDR1 and CDR2: MDHEN and SYDVKM. The CDR3 has 13 residues. Trimming left V 8 bases short and J 2 bases short, with 10 bases between. CDR3 residues: CASRDDAYNEQFF. The CDR3 DNA reads as TGTGCCAGCCGGGACGACGCCTACAATGAGCAGTTCTTC.

V gene TRBV29-1 combines with J gene TRBJ1-2; D is ambiguous. The germline V gene encodes CDR1 SQVTM and CDR2 ANQGSEA. The CDR3 contains 8 residues. Trimming took 4 bases from V and 10 from J, leaving 4 bases between them. The CDR3 sequence is CSVGDYTF. In DNA, the CDR3 is TGCAGCGTTGGTGACTACACCTTC.

The rearrangement links TRBV7-2 to TRBJ1-4; D is uncertain. CDR3 size: 14 residues. Trimming removed 4 bases from V and 3 bases from J, with 9 bases in between. Germline CDR1 and CDR2: SGHTA and FQGNSA. CDR3: CASSSGFANEKLFF. Here the CDR3 DNA reads TGTGCCAGCAGCTCCGGATTCGCTAATGAAAAACTGTTTTTT.

The chain links TRBV7-8 to TRBJ1-5; 12 bases line up with TRBD1. The CDR3 sequence is 16 residues long. Germline CDR1 is SGHVS and CDR2 is FQNEAQ. The J segment lost 5 bases and the V segment lost 5 bases, leaving 7 bases of the junction unmatched. The CDR3 is CASSSLRDRGHQPQHF. In nucleotides, the CDR3 is TGTGCCAGCAGCAGCCTCCGGGACAGGGGGCATCAGCCCCAGCATTTT.

The chain is built from TRBV7-9 and TRBJ1-2, with D possibly TRBD1 on 5 matching bases. Germline loops: CDR1 SEHNR, CDR2 FQNEAQ (reference sequence). This CDR3 is 16 amino acids long. The V end lost 1 base, the J end lost 5 bases, and 17 bases lay between the germline ends. For the CDR3, the DNA is TGTGCCAGCAGCTTAGGTGCAGGGAATGATGTTTATGGCTACACCTTC. Encoded protein: CASSLGAGNDVYGYTF.

The chain is built from TRBV6-5 and TRBJ1-1; D might be TRBD1 (5 bases). This CDR3 contains 15 residues. Germline CDR1 and CDR2: MNHEY and SVGAGI. The V end was cut by 7 bases, the J end by 3 bases, with 18 bases between. The CDR3 region has the DNA TGTGCCAGCACCCCCTGGGGGGAGGCCCACACTGAAGCTTTCTTT. Protein: CASTPWGEAHTEAFF.

The V and J genes are TRBV14 and TRBJ1-1; perhaps TRBD1 as D (6 bases). There are 13 residues in the CDR3. Germline CDR1 and CDR2: SGHDN and FVKESK. V was pared by 7 bases and J by 0 bases, with 9 bases between. This CDR3 reads CASKDSLNTEAFF. For the CDR3, the DNA is TGTGCCAGCAAGGACAGTTTGAACACTGAAGCTTTCTTT.

This chain links TRBV7-2 with TRBJ1-1; possible D gene TRBD1, 6 bases. CDR3 size: 15 residues. Trimming stripped 5 bases from V and 1 base from J, with 14 bases between. Germline V gives CDR1 SGHTA, CDR2 FQGNSA. CDR3 residues: CASSPPGQTNTEAFF. CDR3 sequence (DNA): TGTGCCAGCAGCCCACCGGGACAAACGAACACTGAAGCTTTCTTT.

The chain uses TRBV3-1 (or the pseudogene TRBV3-2) and TRBJ2-1; D remains unclear. This CDR3 contains 14 residues. Looked up from germline, CDR1 is LGHDT and CDR2 is YNNKEL (reference sequence). V lost 3 bases and J 6 bases, leaving 12 bases between the germline ends. This chain's CDR3 is CASSQWVERNEQFF. CDR3 nucleotides: TGTGCCAGCAGCCAGTGGGTAGAACGCAATGAGCAGTTCTTC.

This chain links TRBV18 with TRBJ2-2, with D hard to call. Germline CDR1 reads KGHSH; CDR2 reads LQKENI. The CDR3 runs 12 residues. V lost 3 bases and J lost 5, with 4 bases in between. The CDR3 bases are TGTGCCAGCTCACCGGGGACCGGGGAGCTGTTTTTT. It yields the protein CASSPGTGELFF. The complete variable domain, with remaining parts taken from reference TRBV18 and TRBJ2-2, reads NAGVMQNPRHLVRRRGQEARLRCSPMKGHSHVYWYRQLPEEGLKFMVYLQKENIIDESGMPKERFSAEFPKEGPSILRIQQVVRGDSAAYFCASSPGTGELFFGEGSRLTVL.

The V call is TRBV18, the J call TRBJ1-2, with 8 nucleotides matching TRBD1. Germline CDR1 and CDR2: KGHSH and LQKENI. V trimming: 2 bases; J trimming: 5 bases; junction bases outside the gene matches: 4. There are 14 residues in the CDR3. CDR3 DNA: TGTGCCAGCTCACCAGGTGGACAGGGTTATGGCTACACCTTC. This encodes CASSPGGQGYGYTF.

The genes are TRBV2 and TRBJ1-5; D is unresolved. The CDR3 is 12 amino acids. V lost 7 bases to trimming and J lost 2 bases, with 6 bases between them. CDR1 and CDR2 (germline): SNHLY, FYNNEI. The CDR3 loop is CASKRGNQPQHF. DNA of the CDR3: TGTGCCAGCAAACGGGGCAATCAGCCCCAGCATTTT.

The J gene is TRBJ1-1, the V gene TRBV7-9; 7 bases align to TRBD1. The V segment lost 5 bases and the J segment 4 bases; nucleotides outside the gene matches: 7. Germline loops: CDR1 SEHNR, CDR2 FQNEAQ (reference sequence). The CDR3 consists of 14 residues. CDR3 nucleotide sequence: TGTGCCAGCAGCGTCCGGACAGGAGTCACTGAAGCTTTCTTT. Translation: CASSVRTGVTEAFF. Variable domain in full (rest from reference TRBV7-9 and TRBJ1-1): DTGVSQNPRHKITKRGQNVTFRCDPISEHNRLYWYRQTLGQGPEFLTYFQNEAQLEKSRLLSDRFSAERPKGSFSTLEIQRTEQGDSAMYLCASSVRTGVTEAFFGQGTRLTVV.

The chain uses TRBV5-1 and TRBJ2-3; no reliable D call. Trimming stripped 1 base from V and 2 bases from J, with 8 bases between. CDR1 and CDR2 from the germline V gene are SGHRS and YFSETQ. The CDR3 extends over 14 amino acids. CDR3 DNA sequence: TGCGCCAGCAGCTTGTTTTCTATCACAGATACGCAGTATTTT. This codes for CASSLFSITDTQYF.

This sequence joins TRBV21-1 and TRBJ2-7; the table's D call, TRBD2, was not checked against the DNA. TRBV21-1 is a pseudogene segment. There are 15 residues in the CDR3. The CDR3 region has the DNA TGTGCCAGCAGCAAACAACTAGCGGATACCTACGAGCAGTACTTC. It translates to CASSKQLADTYEQYF.

V gene TRBV5-5 combines with J gene TRBJ2-1, with 8 bases identical to TRBD1. The V gene end was trimmed by 4 bases and the J gene end by 4 bases; junction bases not matched to a gene: 10. From germline, CDR1 is SGHKS and CDR2 YYEKEE (reference sequence). This CDR3 is 16 amino acids long. CDR3: CASSRGRQGSYNEQFF. The CDR3 DNA follows: TGTGCCAGCAGCCGTGGCCGACAGGGGTCTTACAATGAGCAGTTCTTC.

The V and J genes are TRBV23-1 and TRBJ1-6, with D hard to call. TRBV23-1 has ORF status, its function being uncertain. Trimming left V 4 bases short and J 0 bases short, with 7 bases between. The CDR3 length is 15 residues. This chain's CDR3 is CASSRWSSYNSPLHF. The CDR3 region has the DNA TGCGCCAGCAGTCGATGGAGCTCCTATAATTCACCCCTCCACTTT.

The chain's CDR3 is CASSRGTAVPEAFF. The CDR3, as DNA: TGTGCCAGTAGTAGAGGGACAGCGGTCCCTGAAGCTTTCTTT. The chain joins TRBV19 to TRBJ1-1, with 7 nucleotides matching TRBD1. Germline loops: CDR1 LNHDA, CDR2 SQIVND (reference sequence). The V gene end was trimmed by 4 bases and the J gene end by 6 bases; junction bases not matched to a gene: 8. The CDR3 is 14 amino acids.

V is TRBV6-5 and J is TRBJ1-5, with 7 positions matching TRBD1. This CDR3 comprises 14 residues. Germline values: CDR1 MNHEY, CDR2 SVGAGI. Germline trimming cut 6 bases from V and 3 bases from J; bases unmatched to any gene: 5. CDR3 coding DNA: TGTGCCAGCAGCAGGACAGGAATCAATCAGCCCCAGCATTTT. Protein product: CASSRTGINQPQHF.

V is TRBV11-2 and J is TRBJ2-1; TRBD2 matches at 13 bases. Germline CDR1 reads SGHAT; CDR2 reads FQNNGV. CDR3 length: 15 residues. J lost 6 bases, V lost 5 bases, and 4 bases had no gene match. CDR3 sequence reads: CASSRTSGGANEQFF. The CDR3 DNA follows: TGTGCCAGCAGCCGCACTAGCGGGGGGGCCAATGAGCAGTTCTTC.